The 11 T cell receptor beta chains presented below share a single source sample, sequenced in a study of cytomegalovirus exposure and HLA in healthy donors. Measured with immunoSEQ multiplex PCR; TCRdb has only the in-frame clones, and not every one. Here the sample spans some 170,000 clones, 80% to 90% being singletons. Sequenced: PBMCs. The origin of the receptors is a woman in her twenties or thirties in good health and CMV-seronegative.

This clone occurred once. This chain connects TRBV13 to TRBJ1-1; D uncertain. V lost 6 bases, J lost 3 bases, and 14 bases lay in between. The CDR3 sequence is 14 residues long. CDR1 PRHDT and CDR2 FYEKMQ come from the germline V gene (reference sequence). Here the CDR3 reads CASSLRETYTEAFF. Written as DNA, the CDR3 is TGTGCCAGCAGTTTACGGGAGACATACACTGAAGCTTTCTTT.

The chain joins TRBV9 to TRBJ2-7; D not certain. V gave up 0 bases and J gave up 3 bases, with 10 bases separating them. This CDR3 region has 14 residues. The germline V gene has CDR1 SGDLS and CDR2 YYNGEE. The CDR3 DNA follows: TGTGCCAGCAGCGTAGCCGCCGGCCGCTACGAGCAGTACTTC. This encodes CASSVAAGRYEQYF.

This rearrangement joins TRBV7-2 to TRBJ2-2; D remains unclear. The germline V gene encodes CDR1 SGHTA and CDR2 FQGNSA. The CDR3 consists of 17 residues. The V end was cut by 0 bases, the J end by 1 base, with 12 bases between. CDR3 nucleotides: TGTGCCAGCAGCTTAGCTCTCCCACAACGGAACACCGGGGAGCTGTTTTTT. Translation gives CASSLALPQRNTGELFF.

The CDR3: CASSRLAGEDTQYF. As DNA, the CDR3 is TGTGCCAGCAGCAGACTAGCGGGAGAGGATACGCAGTATTTT. The rearrangement uses TRBV2 and TRBJ2-3, with 12 bases that match TRBD2. The CDR3 is made up of 14 amino acids. Unmatched junction bases numbered 4, after V lost 6 bases and J lost 6 bases. Germline values: CDR1 SNHLY, CDR2 FYNNEI.

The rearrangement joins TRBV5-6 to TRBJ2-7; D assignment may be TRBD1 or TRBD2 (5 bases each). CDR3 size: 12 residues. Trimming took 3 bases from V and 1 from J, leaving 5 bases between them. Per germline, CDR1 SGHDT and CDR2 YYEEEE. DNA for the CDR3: TGTGCCAGCAGCTGGGGGTCCTACGAGCAGTACTTC. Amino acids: CASSWGSYEQYF.

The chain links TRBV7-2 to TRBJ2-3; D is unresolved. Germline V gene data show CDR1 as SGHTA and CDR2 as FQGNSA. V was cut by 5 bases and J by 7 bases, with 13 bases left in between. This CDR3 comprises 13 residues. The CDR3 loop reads CASSQLGGNTQYF. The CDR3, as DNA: TGTGCCAGCAGCCAGCTGGGCGGTAATACGCAGTATTTT.

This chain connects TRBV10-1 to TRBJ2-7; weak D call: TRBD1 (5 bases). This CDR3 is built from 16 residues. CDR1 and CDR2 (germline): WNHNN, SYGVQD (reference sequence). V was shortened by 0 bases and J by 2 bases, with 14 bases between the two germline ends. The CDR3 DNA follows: TGCGCCAGCAGTGAGTCTGAGGACATGAACACCTACGAGCAGTACTTC. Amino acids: CASSESEDMNTYEQYF.

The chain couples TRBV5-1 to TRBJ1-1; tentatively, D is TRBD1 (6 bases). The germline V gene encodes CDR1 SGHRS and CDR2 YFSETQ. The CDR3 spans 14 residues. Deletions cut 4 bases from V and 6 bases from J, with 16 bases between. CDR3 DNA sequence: TGCGCCAGCAGCCCAGACAGGTCGATCGCTGAAGCTTTCTTT. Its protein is CASSPDRSIAEAFF. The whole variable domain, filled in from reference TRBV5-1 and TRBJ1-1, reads KAGVTQTPRYLIKTRGQQVTLSCSPISGHRSVSWYQQTPGQGLQFLFEYFSETQRNKGNFPGRFSGRQFSNSRSEMNVSTLELGDSALYLCASSPDRSIAEAFFGQGTRLTVV.

CDR3 nucleotide sequence: TGTGCCAGCAGTTCTTTTGGGCACACTGAAGCTTTCTTT. Residues: CASSSFGHTEAFF. The chain uses TRBV27 and TRBJ1-1; D not certain. There are 13 residues in the CDR3. V was clipped by 4 bases and J by 3 bases, with 9 bases between them. Germline V gene sequence: CDR1 MNHEY, CDR2 SMNVEV (reference sequence).

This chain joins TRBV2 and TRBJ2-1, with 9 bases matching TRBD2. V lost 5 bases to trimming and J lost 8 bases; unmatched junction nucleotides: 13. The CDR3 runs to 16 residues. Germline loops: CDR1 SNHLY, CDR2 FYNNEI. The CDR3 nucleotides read TGTGCCAGCAGTCCCCGGACTAGCGCGTATAACCATGAGCAGTTCTTC. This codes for CASSPRTSAYNHEQFF.

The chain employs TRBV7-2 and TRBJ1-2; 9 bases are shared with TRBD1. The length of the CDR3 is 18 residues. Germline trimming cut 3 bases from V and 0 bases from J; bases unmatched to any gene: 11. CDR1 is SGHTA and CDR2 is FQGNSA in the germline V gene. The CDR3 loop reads CASSFGGQGRRANYGYTF. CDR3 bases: TGTGCCAGCAGCTTCGGCGGACAGGGGCGCAGAGCTAACTATGGCTACACCTTC.